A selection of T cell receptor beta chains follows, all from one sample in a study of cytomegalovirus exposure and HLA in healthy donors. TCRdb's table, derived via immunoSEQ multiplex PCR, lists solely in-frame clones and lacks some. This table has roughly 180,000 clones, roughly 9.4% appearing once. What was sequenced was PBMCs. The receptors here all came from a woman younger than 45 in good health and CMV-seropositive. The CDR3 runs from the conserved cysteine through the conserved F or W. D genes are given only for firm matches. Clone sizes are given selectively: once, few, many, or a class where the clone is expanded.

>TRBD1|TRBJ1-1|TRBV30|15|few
TGTGCCTGGGGACAGGGCAACGTTATGAACACTGAAGCTTTCTTT
CAWGQGNVMNTEAFF
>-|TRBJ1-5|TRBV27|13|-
TGTGCCAGCAGTTTCGGGTACAATCAGCCCCAGCATTTT
CASSFGYNQPQHF
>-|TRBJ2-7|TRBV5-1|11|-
TGCGCCAGCAGCCCGTCCTACGAGCAGTACTTC
CASSPSYEQYF
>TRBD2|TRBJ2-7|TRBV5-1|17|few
TGCGCCAGCAGCTTTAGAGCTAGCGGGAGGGCCGGGTACGAGCAGTACTTC
CASSFRASGRAGYEQYF
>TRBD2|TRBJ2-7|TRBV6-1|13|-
TGTGCCAGCCTTACACTAGCGGGAGGGGTGCAGTACTTC
CASLTLAGGVQYF
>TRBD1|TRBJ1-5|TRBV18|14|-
TGTGCCAGTCAGGGGGACAGGGGCTCTCAACCCCAGCATTTT
CASQGDRGSQPQHF
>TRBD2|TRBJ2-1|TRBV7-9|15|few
TGTGCCAGCAGCTTGCTAGCGGTTGACTACAATGAGCAGTTCTTC
CASSLLAVDYNEQFF
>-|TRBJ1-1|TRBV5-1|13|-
TGCGCCAGCCGCAGGGCCCTGAACACTGAAGCTTTCTTT
CASRRALNTEAFF
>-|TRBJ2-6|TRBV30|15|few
TGTGCCTGGTATTCAGGGCGGTCTGGGGCCAACGTCCTGACTTTC
CAWYSGRSGANVLTF
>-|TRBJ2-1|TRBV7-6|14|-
TGTGCCAGCAGCTTAGGCCAGATCTACAATGAGCAGTTCTTC
CASSLGQIYNEQFF
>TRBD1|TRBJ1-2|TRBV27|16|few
TGTGCCAGCAGTTTATCCGGGACAGGGATTTCGAATGGCTACACCTTC
CASSLSGTGISNGYTF
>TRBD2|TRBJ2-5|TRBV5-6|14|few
TGTGCCAGCAGCTTCTCGGGCTACCGGCGGGAGCAGTACTTC
CASSFSGYRREQYF
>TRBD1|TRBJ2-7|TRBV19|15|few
TGTGCCAGTAGTACGACAGGGATGAGCTCCTACGAGCAGTACTTC
CASSTTGMSSYEQYF
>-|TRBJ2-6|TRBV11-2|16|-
TGTGCCACCTCCGGCAGGCTGATCTCTGGGGCCAACGTCCTGACTTTC
CATSGRLISGANVLTF
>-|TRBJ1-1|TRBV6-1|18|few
TGTGCCAGCAGTGAAGAGGGATGGGGGTCAGGGAGGGACACTGAAGCTTTCTTT
CASSEEGWGSGRDTEAFF
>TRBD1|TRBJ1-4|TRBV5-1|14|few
TGCGCCAGCATGGGACAGGGGGCGGACGAAAAACTGTTTTTT
CASMGQGADEKLFF
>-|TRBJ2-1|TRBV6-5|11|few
TGTGCCACCAACAGGGTAAATGAGCAGTTCTTC
CATNRVNEQFF
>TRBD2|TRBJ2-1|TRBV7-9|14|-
TGTGCCAGCAGCTCCTTTAGCGGGTCGAATGAGCAGTTCTTC
CASSSFSGSNEQFF
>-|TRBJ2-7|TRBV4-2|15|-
TGTGCCAGCAGCCAAGAGGTCTTTGGAGGGGACGAGCAGTACTTC
CASSQEVFGGDEQYF
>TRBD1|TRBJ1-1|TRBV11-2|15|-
TGTGCCAGCAGCCTCCGAGACAGGGGGCGCGGTGAAGCTTTCTTT
CASSLRDRGRGEAFF
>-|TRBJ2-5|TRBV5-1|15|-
TGCGCCAGCAGCTTAACAGGGGGGGACCAAGAGACCCAGTACTTC
CASSLTGGDQETQYF
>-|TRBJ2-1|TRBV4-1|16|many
TGCGCCAGCAGCCAAGCTGACTTGGTGACCTACAATGAGCAGTTCTTC
CASSQADLVTYNEQFF
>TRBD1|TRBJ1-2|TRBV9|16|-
TGTGCCAGCAGCGGGGGACAGTCCAGGGAAGGCTATGGCTACACCTTC
CASSGGQSREGYGYTF
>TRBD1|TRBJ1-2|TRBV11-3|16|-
TGTGCCAGCAGCTTACGAGAGACAGGGGGCGGCTATGGCTACACCTTC
CASSLRETGGGYGYTF
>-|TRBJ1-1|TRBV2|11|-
TGTGCCAGCAGTGAAGATAAACCCGCGTCCTTT
CASSEDKPASF
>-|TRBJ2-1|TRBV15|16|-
TGTGCCACCAGCAGACCTTACCGAGGGTCCTACAATGAGCAGTTCTTC
CATSRPYRGSYNEQFF
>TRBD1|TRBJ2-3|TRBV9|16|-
TGTGCCAGCAGCGTAACCAACAGGGGTGGCACAGATACGCAGTATTTT
CASSVTNRGGTDTQYF
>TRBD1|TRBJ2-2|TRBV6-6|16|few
TGTGCCAGCAGTTCTTTTCGGGACAGCAACACCGGGGAGCTGTTTTTT
CASSSFRDSNTGELFF
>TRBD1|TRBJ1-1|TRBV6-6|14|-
TGTGCCAGCAGTGGGGACAGCACAAACACTGAAGCTTTCTTT
CASSGDSTNTEAFF
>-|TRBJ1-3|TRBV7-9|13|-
TGTGCCAGCAGCACGGGAACGAGGAACACCATATATTTT
CASSTGTRNTIYF
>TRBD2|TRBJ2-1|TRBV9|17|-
TGTGCCAGCAGGGGGGGGACTAGCGGGCCCGCCTACAATGAGCAGTTCTTC
CASRGGTSGPAYNEQFF
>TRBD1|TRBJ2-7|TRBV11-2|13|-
TGTGCCAGCAGCCCTGGGACAGACTACGAGCAGTACTTC
CASSPGTDYEQYF
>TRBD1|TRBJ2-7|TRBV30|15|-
TGTGCCTGGCATGTACCGGGACAGGGGGCGCGCGAGCAGTACTTC
CAWHVPGQGAREQYF
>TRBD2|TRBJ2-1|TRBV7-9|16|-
TGTGCCAGCAGCCCTTGGACTAGCGGGAGAGGTAATGAGCAGTTCTTC
CASSPWTSGRGNEQFF
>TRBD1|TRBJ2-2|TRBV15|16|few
TGTGCCACCAGCAGAGGGAGACAGGGAAAAAACGGGGAGCTGTTTTTT
CATSRGRQGKNGELFF
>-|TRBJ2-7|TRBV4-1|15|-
TGCGCCAGCAGCCAAATAGCTCGAGAGTTGGACGAGCAGTACTTC
CASSQIARELDEQYF
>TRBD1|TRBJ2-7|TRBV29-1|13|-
TGCAGCGTCCGGGACAGGACATCCTACGAGCAGTACTTC
CSVRDRTSYEQYF
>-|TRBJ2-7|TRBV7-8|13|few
TGTGCCAGCAGCCGGGGGTGGGACTACGAGCAGTACTTC
CASSRGWDYEQYF
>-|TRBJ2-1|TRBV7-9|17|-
TGTGCCAGCAGCTTCGCCCGGGGGAAGACCTCCAGCAATGAGCAGTTCTTC
CASSFARGKTSSNEQFF
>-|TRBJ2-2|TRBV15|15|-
TGTGCCACCAGCCGACCGACAGGGAACACCGGGGAGCTGTTTTTT
CATSRPTGNTGELFF
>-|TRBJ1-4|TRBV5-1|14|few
TGCGCCAGCAGCTTGGCGGTGACTAATGAAAAACTGTTTTTT
CASSLAVTNEKLFF
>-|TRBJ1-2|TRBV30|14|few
TGTGCCTGGAGTGTACAGGGAAGTAACTATGGCTACACCTTC
CAWSVQGSNYGYTF
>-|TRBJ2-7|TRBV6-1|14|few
TGTGCCATTAACAGGGACCCGATATACTACGAGCAGTACTTC
CAINRDPIYYEQYF
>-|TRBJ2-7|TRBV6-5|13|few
TGTGCCAGCAGTTACACCAGCTCCTACGAGCAGTACTTC
CASSYTSSYEQYF
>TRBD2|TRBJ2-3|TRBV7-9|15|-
TGTGCCAGCAGCTCAAGCGGGAGGAGCACAGATACGCAGTATTTT
CASSSSGRSTDTQYF
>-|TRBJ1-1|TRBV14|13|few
TGTGCCAGCAGCCAAAAGGGGTTGGCTGAAGCTTTCTTT
CASSQKGLAEAFF
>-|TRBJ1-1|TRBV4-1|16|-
TGCGCCAGCAGCCCTCCATTGGGCAGGGGGAACACTGAAGCTTTCTTT
CASSPPLGRGNTEAFF
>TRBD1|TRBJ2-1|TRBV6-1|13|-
TGTGCCAGCAGGCTACAACAGGGGAATGAGCAGTTCTTC
CASRLQQGNEQFF
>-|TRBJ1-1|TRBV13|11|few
TGTGCCAGCAGCTTAGTCAATGAAGCTTTCTTT
CASSLVNEAFF
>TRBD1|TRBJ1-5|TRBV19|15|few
TGTGCCAGTAAAACAGGGGTATCGAGCAATCAGCCCCAGCATTTT
CASKTGVSSNQPQHF
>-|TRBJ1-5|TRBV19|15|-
TGTGCCAGTAGGAGATCCAGGGATAGCAATCAGCCCCAGCATTTT
CASRRSRDSNQPQHF